The 23 T cell receptor beta chains listed next were all sequenced from one sample in a study of cytomegalovirus exposure and HLA in healthy donors. The PCR contained 60 Vbeta and 13 Jbeta primers. Here immunoSEQ multiplex PCR was the method, and the copy in TCRdb shows in-frame clones only, minus some. The sample consists of a few hundred thousand clones, 75% to 90% of them appearing once. Specimen: PBMCs. The receptors derive from a girl aged 2 to 9 in good health and CMV-seronegative.

V and J are TRBV7-6 and TRBJ2-3; 10 bases are a match to TRBD2. The CDR3 has 12 residues. The germline V gene encodes CDR1 SGHVS and CDR2 FNYEAQ. With 5 bases clipped from V and 10 bases from J, the junction kept 3 bases outside the gene matches. CDR3 region: CASSPTSGSQYF. CDR3 coding DNA: TGTGCCAGCAGCCCGACTAGCGGGTCGCAGTATTTT.

This rearrangement joins TRBV28 to TRBJ2-3; D is unresolved. The CDR3 totals 15 residues. Per germline, CDR1 MDHEN and CDR2 SYDVKM. V dropped 2 bases and J dropped 1 base, with 10 bases sitting between them. The CDR3 DNA reads TGTGCCAGCAGTTTAGTGCGTAAACGCACAGATACGCAGTATTTT. Its protein is CASSLVRKRTDTQYF. The full variable domain, its missing parts supplied by reference TRBV28 and TRBJ2-3, is DVKVTQSSRYLVKRTGEKVFLECVQDMDHENMFWYRQDPGLGLRLIYFSYDVKMKEKGDIPEGYSVSREKKERFSLILESASTNQTSMYLCASSLVRKRTDTQYFGPGTRLTVL.

This clone was seen once. V is TRBV15 and J is TRBJ2-7; D might be TRBD2 (7 bases). This CDR3 is built from 15 residues. Germline V gene data show CDR1 as LNHNV and CDR2 as YYDKDF (reference sequence). V was shortened by 3 bases and J by 2 bases, with 14 bases between the two germline ends. DNA of the CDR3: TGTGCCACCAGCAGCTGGGGGGGGCAAGCCTACGAGCAGTACTTC. Protein sequence: CATSSWGGQAYEQYF.

The chain joins TRBV19 to TRBJ1-2; D is undetermined. Germline CDR1 reads LNHDA; CDR2 reads SQIVND (reference sequence). V shed 4 bases and J shed 6 bases, with 9 bases lying between them. CDR3 length equals 12 residues. CDR3 coding DNA: TGTGCCAGTAGTAAGGGAGCACATGGCTACACCTTC. It translates to CASSKGAHGYTF.

The V call is TRBV7-9, the J call TRBJ2-4, with 7 bases fitting TRBD1. V was clipped by 5 bases and J by 0 bases; unmatched bases: 10. Germline CDR1 and CDR2: SEHNR and FQNEAQ (reference sequence). This CDR3 has 17 residues. The CDR3 reads CASSTTEGGLAKNIQYF. CDR3 in DNA: TGTGCCAGCAGCACAACAGAAGGGGGCCTAGCCAAAAACATTCAGTACTTC.

J is TRBJ1-6 and V is TRBV14; possibly TRBD1 for D (5 bases). The CDR3 covers 17 residues. Germline values: CDR1 SGHDN, CDR2 FVKESK. V lost 0 bases to trimming and J lost 10 bases, with 19 bases between them. The CDR3 DNA reads TGTGCCAGCAGCCAAGATCATGGGGCGGGGCTATGGTCACCCCTCCACTTT. This sequence encodes CASSQDHGAGLWSPLHF. Variable domain in full (rest from reference TRBV14 and TRBJ1-6): EAGVTQFPSHSVIEKGQTVTLRCDPISGHDNLYWYRRVMGKEIKFLLHFVKESKQDESGMPNNRFLAERTGGTYSTLKVQPAELEDSGVYFCASSQDHGAGLWSPLHFGNGTRLTVT.

The genes are TRBV9 and TRBJ2-2; D is ambiguous. The CDR3 contains 14 residues. The V and J ends lost 3 bases and 1 base respectively, with 7 bases between them. From germline, CDR1 is SGDLS and CDR2 YYNGEE. CDR3 nucleotides: TGTGCCAGCAGCGACTGGTGGAACACCGGGGAGCTGTTTTTT. It specifies CASSDWWNTGELFF.

This clone was detected only a few times. This chain connects TRBV5-5 to TRBJ2-1; maybe TRBD1 (5 bases). This CDR3 is built from 16 residues. With 0 bases removed from V and 2 bases from J, the gap between germline ends came to 12 bases. Germline CDR1 reads SGHKS; CDR2 reads YYEKEE (reference sequence). DNA for the CDR3: TGTGCCAGCAGCTTGGTATTGCAGGGTGCCTACAATGAGCAGTTCTTC. Protein sequence: CASSLVLQGAYNEQFF.

The V gene is TRBV19, the J gene TRBJ2-1; no clear D gene. V dropped 6 bases and J dropped 7 bases, with 10 bases sitting between them. Germline-derived CDR1 and CDR2 are LNHDA and SQIVND (reference sequence). This CDR3 has 12 residues. CDR3 nucleotides: TGTGCCAGTAGCCGGGTTGAGAATGAGCAGTTCTTC. Protein product: CASSRVENEQFF. Full variable domain (remainder filled in from reference TRBV19 and TRBJ2-1): DGGITQSPKYLFRKEGQNVTLSCEQNLNHDAMYWYRQDPGQGLRLIYYSQIVNDFQKGDIAEGYSVSREKKESFPLTVTSAQKNPTAFYLCASSRVENEQFFGPGTRLTVL.

This clone was counted only a few times. The chain joins TRBV5-4 to TRBJ1-1; TRBD1 aligns across 7 bases. The germline V gene has CDR1 SGHNT and CDR2 YYREEE (reference sequence). The ends lost 0 bases at V and 7 bases at J; junction bases unmatched: 6. The CDR3 sequence is 14 residues long. The chain's CDR3 is CASSLVGAGGEAFF. The CDR3 DNA sequence: TGTGCCAGCAGCTTGGTGGGGGCAGGGGGTGAAGCTTTCTTT.

The sample holds a few counts of this clone. V gene TRBV30 combines with J gene TRBJ1-2; D possibly corresponds to TRBD1 (5 bases). V lost 4 bases to trimming and J lost 2 bases, with 11 bases between them. The CDR3 totals 13 residues. CDR1 and CDR2 (germline): GTSNPN, SVGIG (reference sequence). DNA for the CDR3: TGTGCCTGGACGGGGGGGGAGAACTATGGCTACACCTTC. Its translation: CAWTGGENYGYTF.

This clone was seen more than once but under ten times. This rearrangement joins TRBV28 to TRBJ1-2; possibly TRBD1 for D (5 bases). The CDR3 runs to 12 residues. The germline CDR1 and CDR2 sequences are MDHEN and SYDVKM. Trimming removed 7 bases at V and 3 bases at J, with 9 bases between. The DNA of the CDR3 is TGTGCCAGCATCGGGGGACACTATGGCTACACCTTC. Encoded protein: CASIGGHYGYTF.

This chain links TRBV27 with TRBJ1-6, with D unresolved. The germline gives CDR1 MNHEY, CDR2 SMNVEV (reference sequence). Trimming pared 5 bases from V and 9 bases from J, leaving 11 bases between. CDR3 length: 13 amino acids. The CDR3 is CASSQKGGSPLHF. The CDR3 region has the DNA TGTGCCAGCAGTCAGAAGGGAGGTTCACCCCTCCACTTT.

In its sample, this clone was seen once. The chain couples TRBV30 to TRBJ1-2; D is unclear. The germline V gene encodes CDR1 GTSNPN and CDR2 SVGIG (reference sequence). CDR3 length equals 12 residues. The ends were cut back, 1 base at V and 4 bases at J, with 7 bases in the middle. CDR3 nucleotides: TGTGCCTGGAGTGGCGGGCTCTATGGCTACACCTTC. Protein product: CAWSGGLYGYTF.

The chain employs TRBV5-1 and TRBJ2-1, with TRBD2 matching 9 bases. Looked up from germline, CDR1 is SGHRS and CDR2 is YFSETQ. V lost 4 bases to trimming and J lost 2 bases; unmatched junction nucleotides: 7. The CDR3 has 16 amino acids. Here the CDR3 DNA reads TGCGCCAGCAGCATGAATCTAGCGGGAACCTACAATGAGCAGTTCTTC. It translates to CASSMNLAGTYNEQFF.

The chain has TRBV4-1 and TRBJ2-1, with D possibly matching TRBD2 (5 bases). V shed 2 bases and J shed 12 bases, with 11 bases lying between them. In germline, CDR1 is MGHRA, CDR2 YSYEKL. The CDR3 spans 12 residues. CDR3 amino acids: CASSQSRGWQFF. DNA for the CDR3: TGCGCCAGCAGCCAATCCCGAGGGTGGCAGTTCTTC.

V is TRBV7-3 and J is TRBJ2-7; the D is unclear. There are 12 residues in the CDR3. Germline V gene lookup returns CDR1 SGHTA and CDR2 FQGTGA. Trimming took 7 bases from V and 5 from J, leaving 12 bases between them. In DNA, the CDR3 is TGTGCCAGCAACGTTGGAGTGAACGAGCAGTACTTC. Residues: CASNVGVNEQYF.

The rearrangement uses TRBV6-5 and TRBJ2-3; D unclear. The V end lost 0 bases, the J end lost 2 bases, and 12 bases lay between the germline ends. This CDR3 region has 16 residues. The germline V gene encodes CDR1 MNHEY and CDR2 SVGAGI. Here the CDR3 reads CASSYSIQINTDTQYF. CDR3 nucleotides: TGTGCCAGCAGTTACTCCATACAGATAAACACAGATACGCAGTATTTT.

As regards this clone: At one boundary the junction diverges from the germline segment, which might be a read error. The gene calls are TRBV4-1 and TRBJ2-5, with 9 positions matching TRBD1. The length of the CDR3 is 14 residues. Looked up from germline, CDR1 is MGHRA and CDR2 is YSYEKL. CDR3 nucleotide sequence: TGCGCCGGCAGCCAAGGGACAGGGAGTGAGACCCAGTACTTC. Protein: CAGSQGTGSETQYF.

The chain recombines TRBV9 with TRBJ2-7; 11 nucleotides align to TRBD2. Looked up from germline, CDR1 is SGDLS and CDR2 is YYNGEE. The CDR3 totals 15 residues. The V segment lost 4 bases and the J segment 4 bases; nucleotides outside the gene matches: 7. The CDR3 sequence is CASSTGTSGTYEQYF. The CDR3 coding sequence is TGTGCCAGCAGCACCGGGACTAGCGGAACTTACGAGCAGTACTTC.

The chain carries TRBV7-2 and TRBJ2-2, with no clear D. This CDR3 contains 16 residues. Germline V CDR1 and CDR2: SGHTA, FQGNSA. Trimming pared 5 bases from V and 2 bases from J, leaving 15 bases between. CDR3 nucleotide sequence: TGTGCCAGCAGCCCCCCCGAGGTCCCTAACACCGGGGAGCTGTTTTTT. Translation: CASSPPEVPNTGELFF.

As regards this clone: The same CDR3 arises from other DNA sequences in this sample as well. This chain connects TRBV6-1 to TRBJ2-5, with 8 bases fitting TRBD2. Germline CDR1 reads MNHNS; CDR2 reads SASEGT. V was clipped by 3 bases and J by 5 bases; unmatched bases: 8. The CDR3 covers 15 residues. Here the CDR3 DNA reads TGTGCCAGCAGTGATAAAGCGGGAGAGGTGGAGACCCAGTACTTC. As protein: CASSDKAGEVETQYF.

The rearrangement links TRBV5-1 to TRBJ2-7, with a weak D call TRBD2 (6 bases). Trimming stripped 4 bases from V and 1 base from J, with 9 bases between. The CDR3 has 13 amino acids. The germline CDR1 and CDR2 sequences are SGHRS and YFSETQ. The CDR3 loop reads CASSPRGSYEQYF. The CDR3 DNA reads as TGCGCCAGCAGCCCTCGGGGGTCCTACGAGCAGTACTTC.